The 20 T cell receptor beta chains listed next were all sequenced from one sample in a study of breast tumors, draining lymph nodes, adjacent tissues. TCRdb independently ran MiXCR on the multiplex PCR reads; one entry per CDR3 protein. Of some 130,000 distinct CDR3 sequences listed, 15% to 20% were seen once; the top ten hold approximately 3.5%. Breast cancer patients provided tissue from their axillary draining lymph nodes. The source material was axillary lymph node tissue. These receptors came from a female donor with breast cancer. Some clones in this sample may be carry-over from other donors' samples.

At least ten counts were recorded for this clonotype. The rearrangement links TRBV24-1 to TRBJ2-1; TRBD2 might be the D (5 bases). This CDR3 region has 11 residues. The ends were cut back, 9 bases at V and 8 bases at J, with 10 bases in the middle. In germline, CDR1 is KGHDR, CDR2 SFDVKD. The CDR3 DNA follows: TGTGCCACCCAGGCGGAGGATGAGCAGTTCTTC. Its protein product is CATQAEDEQFF.

This clonotype has more than one count but fewer than ten. J is TRBJ2-2 and V is TRBV3-1, with a tentative D call TRBD2 (5 bases). The ends were cut back, 0 bases at V and 4 bases at J, with 15 bases in the middle. CDR1 and CDR2 (germline): LGHDT, YNNKEL (reference sequence). CDR3 size: 17 residues. The CDR3 loop reads CASSQESEARLTGELFF. The CDR3 nucleotides read TGTGCCAGCAGCCAAGAATCGGAGGCCCGGCTCACCGGGGAGCTGTTTTTT.

The V gene is TRBV28, the J gene TRBJ2-7; D is unclear. Per germline, CDR1 MDHEN and CDR2 SYDVKM. Between the trimmed V and J ends, which lost 4 bases and 6 bases, there was a span of 7 bases. The CDR3 spans 11 residues. The CDR3 coding sequence is TGTGCCAGCAGTTCTCAACTCGAGCAGTACTTC. Protein: CASSSQLEQYF.

This clonotype was seen ten or more times. J is TRBJ2-2 and V is TRBV5-5; a weak D match, TRBD2 (7 bases). The ends were cut back, 1 base at V and 0 bases at J, with 10 bases in the middle. Per germline, CDR1 SGHKS and CDR2 YYEKEE (reference sequence). CDR3 size: 16 residues. DNA for the CDR3: TGTGCCAGCAGCTTGAACGGGGGGCCGAACACCGGGGAGCTGTTTTTT. This sequence encodes CASSLNGGPNTGELFF.

This clonotype has at least ten counts. The rearrangement joins TRBV6-1 to TRBJ2-5; TRBD1 or TRBD2 may be the D gene (5 bases each). Germline V CDR1 and CDR2: MNHNS, SASEGT. The CDR3 consists of 13 residues. The V and J ends lost 11 bases and 4 bases respectively, with 17 bases between them. The CDR3 coding sequence is TGTGCCGCCAAAGAGGGGTTCGCAGAGACCCAGTACTTC. This translates into CAAKEGFAETQYF.

To note about this clonotype: This clone may be a read error of a much larger clone one base away. The chain is built from TRBV12-3 or TRBV12-4 and TRBJ1-2, with TRBD1 matching over 8 bases. The CDR3 consists of 15 residues. The ends lost 5 bases at V and 6 bases at J; junction bases unmatched: 11. CDR3 nucleotides: TGTGCCAGCAGTGAAACCAGGACAGGGCGTGATGGCTACACCTTC. It yields the protein CASSETRTGRDGYTF.

This clonotype was recorded at least ten times. This chain links TRBV25-1 with TRBJ2-5; 11 nucleotides match TRBD1. Germline-derived CDR1 and CDR2 are MGHDK and SYGVNS. The CDR3 loop spans 15 amino acids. J gave up 5 bases and V 4 bases, and 6 bases lay outside the gene matches. The CDR3 nucleotides are TGTGCCAGCAGTGGTGGACAGGGGGCGTATGAGACCCAGTACTTC. Its protein product is CASSGGQGAYETQYF. Filled out from reference TRBV25-1 and TRBJ2-5, the complete variable domain reads EADIYQTPRYLVIGTGKKITLECSQTMGHDKMYWYQQDPGMELHLIHYSYGVNSTEKGDLSSESTVSRIRTEHFPLTLESARPSHTSQYLCASSGGQGAYETQYFGPGTRLLVL.

Note on this clonotype: The conserved closing phenylalanine or tryptophan is absent in this CDR3, likely reflecting a read error. The CDR3 sequence: CSARTPGGAAYRYNEQFL. CDR3 sequence (DNA): TGCAGTGCCAGAACCCCAGGGGGCGCGGCCTACCGATACAATGAGCAGTTCCTC. This chain links TRBV20-1 with TRBJ2-1; TRBD1 agrees at 8 bases. V was clipped by 6 bases and J by 4 bases; unmatched bases: 20. CDR1 and CDR2 (germline): DFQATT, SNEGSKA (reference sequence). The CDR3 is made up of 18 amino acids.

This clonotype was counted ten times or more. This chain links TRBV3-1 with TRBJ2-7; D tentatively fits TRBD1 or TRBD2 (6 bases each). The CDR3 has 13 residues. V lost 3 bases to trimming and J lost 9 bases, with 15 bases between them. From germline, CDR1 is LGHDT and CDR2 YNNKEL (reference sequence). DNA for the CDR3: TGTGCCAGCAGCCATTATGAGGGGGGCTGGCAGTACTTC. Protein: CASSHYEGGWQYF.

Comments on this clonotype: The junction and the germline gene differ at one end; a read error may be behind it. The rearrangement links TRBV4-2 to TRBJ2-1; TRBD1 or TRBD2 may be the D gene (5 bases each). The length of the CDR3 is 14 residues. Germline V gene sequence: CDR1 LGHNA, CDR2 YNFKEQ. As DNA, the CDR3 is TGTGCCAACAGCCAAGCGCAGGGAGATAATGAGCAGTTCTTC. Translation gives CANSQAQGDNEQFF.

This clonotype was seen many times. The chain has TRBV6-5 and TRBJ2-5, with TRBD2 matching 7 bases. Germline V gene sequence: CDR1 MNHEY, CDR2 SVGAGI. This CDR3 comprises 15 residues. V was pared by 5 bases and J by 4 bases, with 10 bases of the junction left unmatched. CDR3 DNA sequence: TGTGCCAGCAGTCTCCGGGGCGGGAGTGGAGAGACCCAGTACTTC. Protein: CASSLRGGSGETQYF.

This clonotype showed up many times. V and J are TRBV4-1 and TRBJ1-4; 7 bases fit TRBD1. Germline V CDR1 and CDR2: MGHRA, YSYEKL. V shed 4 bases and J 6 bases; nucleotides not matched to a gene: 5. The length of the CDR3 is 14 residues. In DNA form, the CDR3 reads TGCGCCAGCAGCCCGACAGGGAATGATGAAAAACTGTTTTTT. Translated, it gives CASSPTGNDEKLFF.

This clonotype was detected ten times or more. This rearrangement joins TRBV7-2 to TRBJ2-7, with 8 bases fitting TRBD1. This CDR3 region has 15 residues. J gave up 7 bases and V 0 bases, and 8 bases lay outside the gene matches. Germline-derived CDR1 and CDR2 are SGHTA and FQGNSA. Here the CDR3 DNA reads TGTGCCAGCAGCTTAGCGCCCAGGACAGGGATTGAGCAGTACTTC. This encodes CASSLAPRTGIEQYF.

The table lists this clonotype with many counts. V gene TRBV19 combines with J gene TRBJ2-5; 11 nucleotides match TRBD2. Unmatched junction bases numbered 4, after V lost 4 bases and J lost 0 bases. This CDR3 region has 16 residues. From germline, CDR1 is LNHDA and CDR2 SQIVND (reference sequence). The CDR3 reads CASSTRTSGYQETQYF. As DNA, the CDR3 is TGTGCCAGTAGTACCCGGACTAGCGGGTACCAAGAGACCCAGTACTTC.

The table lists this clonotype with many counts. The rearrangement uses TRBV7-8 and TRBJ1-2; D perhaps matches TRBD1 (5 bases). Germline V CDR1 and CDR2: SGHVS, FQNEAQ. The CDR3 is made up of 14 amino acids. V gave up 5 bases and J gave up 10 bases, with 20 bases separating them. CDR3 nucleotides: TGTGCCAGCAGCCGGGGCCCAGGTCTTTCTGTCTACACCTTC. It translates to CASSRGPGLSVYTF.

This clonotype turned up a few times. Given the absence of the conserved phenylalanine or tryptophan at the CDR3 end, a read error is likely. The chain is built from TRBV6-2 or TRBV6-3 and TRBJ2-7; 7 bases are shared with TRBD1. The germline V gene encodes CDR1 MNHEY and CDR2 SVGEGT. The CDR3 is made up of 13 amino acids. V was clipped by 6 bases and J by 2 bases; unmatched bases: 4. The CDR3 sequence: CASRPGQPYEQYL. The CDR3 nucleotides read TGTGCCAGCAGGCCGGGACAGCCCTACGAGCAGTACCTC.

On this clonotype: A clone one base away is much larger, so this may be a read error. The CDR3 sequence is CASRDRLGYSYEQYF. CDR3 nucleotide sequence: TGTGCCAGCAGGGATAGACTGGGCTACTCCTACGAGCAGTACTTC. The J gene is TRBJ2-7, the V gene TRBV5-8, with no clear D. The V gene's germline CDR1 is SGHTS and CDR2 YDEGEE. The CDR3 is made up of 15 amino acids. Trimming stripped 5 bases from V and 0 bases from J, with 15 bases between.

This clonotype was seen repeatedly, ten times or more. The V and J genes are TRBV7-8 and TRBJ2-5, with a tentative D call TRBD1 (6 bases). V lost 1 base and J 5 bases, leaving 14 bases between the germline ends. This CDR3 has 15 residues. The germline gives CDR1 SGHVS, CDR2 FQNEAQ. The CDR3 region is CASSLVWLGAETQYF. In DNA, the CDR3 is TGTGCCAGCAGCTTAGTTTGGCTGGGGGCGGAGACCCAGTACTTC. Looking up the rest from reference TRBV7-8 and TRBJ2-5 gives the full variable domain: GAGVSQSPRYKVAKRGQDVALRCDPISGHVSLFWYQQALGQGPEFLTYFQNEAQLDKSGLPSDRFFAERPEGSVSTLKIQRTQQEDSAVYLCASSLVWLGAETQYFGPGTRLLVL.

This clonotype has at least ten counts. The chain has TRBV30 and TRBJ2-1, with D perhaps matching TRBD1 or TRBD2 (6 bases each). The CDR3 length is 13 residues. V lost 3 bases and J 7 bases, leaving 13 bases between the germline ends. Germline V gene lookup returns CDR1 GTSNPN and CDR2 SVGIG (reference sequence). CDR3 in DNA: TGTGCCTGGAGCCAACAAGGGGGGAATGAGCAGTTCTTC. Encoded protein: CAWSQQGGNEQFF.

Points on this clonotype: A much bigger clone sits one base away, suggesting this may be a read error. V gene TRBV29-1 combines with J gene TRBJ2-7; maybe TRBD2 (5 bases). The CDR3 covers 11 residues. V lost 0 bases, J lost 7 bases, and 7 bases lay in between. The V gene's germline CDR1 is SQVTM and CDR2 ANQGSEA. Here the CDR3 DNA reads TGCAGCGTTGAAGACGGGGAAGAGCAGTACTTC. Amino acids: CSVEDGEEQYF.